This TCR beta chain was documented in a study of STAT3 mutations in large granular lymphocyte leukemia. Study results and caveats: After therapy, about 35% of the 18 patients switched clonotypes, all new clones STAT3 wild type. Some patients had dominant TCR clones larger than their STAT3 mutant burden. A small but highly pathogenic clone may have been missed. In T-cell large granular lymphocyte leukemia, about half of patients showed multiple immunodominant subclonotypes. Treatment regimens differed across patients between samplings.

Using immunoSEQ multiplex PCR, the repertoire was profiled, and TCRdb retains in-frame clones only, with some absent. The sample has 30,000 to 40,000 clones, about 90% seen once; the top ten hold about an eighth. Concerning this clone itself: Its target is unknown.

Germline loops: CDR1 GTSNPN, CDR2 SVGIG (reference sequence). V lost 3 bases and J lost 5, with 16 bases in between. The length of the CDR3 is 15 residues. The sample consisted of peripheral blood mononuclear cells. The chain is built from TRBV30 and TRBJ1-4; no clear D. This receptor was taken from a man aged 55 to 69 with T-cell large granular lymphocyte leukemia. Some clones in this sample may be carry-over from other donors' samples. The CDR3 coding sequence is TGTGCCTGGAGGATGCCGGGAGGTCTGAATGAAAAACTGTTTTTT. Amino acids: CAWRMPGGLNEKLFF.